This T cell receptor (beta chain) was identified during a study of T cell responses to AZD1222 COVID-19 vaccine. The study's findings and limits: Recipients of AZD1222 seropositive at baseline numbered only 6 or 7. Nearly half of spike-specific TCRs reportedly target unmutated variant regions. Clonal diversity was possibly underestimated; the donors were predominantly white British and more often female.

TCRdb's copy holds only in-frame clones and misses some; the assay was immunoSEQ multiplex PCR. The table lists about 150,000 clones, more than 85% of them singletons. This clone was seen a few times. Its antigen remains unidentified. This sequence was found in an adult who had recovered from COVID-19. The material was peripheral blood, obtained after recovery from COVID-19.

DNA of the CDR3: TGCGCCAGCAGCACAACTAGAGTAGATACGCAGTATTTT. This sequence encodes CASSTTRVDTQYF. This chain connects TRBV4-3 to TRBJ2-3; possibly TRBD2 for D (5 bases). V lost 5 bases and J lost 5, with 11 bases in between. The CDR3 has 13 residues. Looked up from germline, CDR1 is LGHNA and CDR2 is YSLEER.